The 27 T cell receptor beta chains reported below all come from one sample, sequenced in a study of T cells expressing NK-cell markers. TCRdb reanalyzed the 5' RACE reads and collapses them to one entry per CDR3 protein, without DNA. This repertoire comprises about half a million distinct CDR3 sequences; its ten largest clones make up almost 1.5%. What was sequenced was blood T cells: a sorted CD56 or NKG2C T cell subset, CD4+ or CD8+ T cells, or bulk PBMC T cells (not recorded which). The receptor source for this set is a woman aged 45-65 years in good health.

This CDR3 reads CASDEVGTEAFF. The chain has TRBV7-9 and TRBJ1-1. Germline loops: CDR1 SEHNR, CDR2 FQNEAQ (reference sequence). The CDR3 runs to 12 residues.

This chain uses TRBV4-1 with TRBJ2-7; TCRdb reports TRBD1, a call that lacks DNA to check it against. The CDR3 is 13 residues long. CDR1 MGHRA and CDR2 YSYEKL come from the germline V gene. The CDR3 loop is CASKRTGSYEQYF.

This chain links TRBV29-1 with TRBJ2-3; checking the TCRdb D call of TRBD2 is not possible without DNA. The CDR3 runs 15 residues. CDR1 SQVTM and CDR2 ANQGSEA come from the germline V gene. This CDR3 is CSVYGTSGRYDTQYF.

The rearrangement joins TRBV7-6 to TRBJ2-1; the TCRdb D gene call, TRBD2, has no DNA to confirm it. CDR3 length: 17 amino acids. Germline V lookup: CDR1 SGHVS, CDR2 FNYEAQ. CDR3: CASSLHLGRSLYNEQFF.

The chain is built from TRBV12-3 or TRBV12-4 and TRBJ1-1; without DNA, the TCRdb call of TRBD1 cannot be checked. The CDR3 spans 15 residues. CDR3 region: CASSRQYPENTEAFF.

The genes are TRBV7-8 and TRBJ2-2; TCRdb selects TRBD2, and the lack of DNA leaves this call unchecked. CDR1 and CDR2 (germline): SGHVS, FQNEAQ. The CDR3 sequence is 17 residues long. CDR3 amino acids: CASSLGTSRINTGELFF. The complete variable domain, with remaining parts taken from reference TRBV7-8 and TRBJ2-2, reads GAGVSQSPRYKVAKRGQDVALRCDPISGHVSLFWYQQALGQGPEFLTYFQNEAQLDKSGLPSDRFFAERPEGSVSTLKIQRTQQEDSAVYLCASSLGTSRINTGELFFGEGSRLTVL.

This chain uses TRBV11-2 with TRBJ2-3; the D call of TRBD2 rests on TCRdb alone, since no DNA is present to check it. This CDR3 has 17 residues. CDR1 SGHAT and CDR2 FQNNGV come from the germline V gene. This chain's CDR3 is CASSLGALAGYTDTQYF.

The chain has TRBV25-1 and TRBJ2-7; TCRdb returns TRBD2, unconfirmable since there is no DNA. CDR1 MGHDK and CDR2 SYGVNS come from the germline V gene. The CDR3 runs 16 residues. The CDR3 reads CASSAWGTSGRYEQYF.

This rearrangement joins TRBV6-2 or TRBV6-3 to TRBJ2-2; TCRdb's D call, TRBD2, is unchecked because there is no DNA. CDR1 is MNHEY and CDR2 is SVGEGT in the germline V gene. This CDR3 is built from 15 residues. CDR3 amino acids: CASRRLAGVPGELFF.

The chain's CDR3 is CASSPIRLNTGELFF. The chain couples TRBV11-2 to TRBJ2-2. This CDR3 has 15 residues. From germline, CDR1 is SGHAT and CDR2 FQNNGV.

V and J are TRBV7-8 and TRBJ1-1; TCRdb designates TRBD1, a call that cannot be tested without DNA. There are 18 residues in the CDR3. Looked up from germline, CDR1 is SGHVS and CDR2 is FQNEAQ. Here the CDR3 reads CASSLVPGGRDLNTEAFF.

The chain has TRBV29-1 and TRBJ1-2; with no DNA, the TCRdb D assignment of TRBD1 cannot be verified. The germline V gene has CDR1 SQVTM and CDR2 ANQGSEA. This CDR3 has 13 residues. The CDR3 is CSVTGQGVDGYTF.

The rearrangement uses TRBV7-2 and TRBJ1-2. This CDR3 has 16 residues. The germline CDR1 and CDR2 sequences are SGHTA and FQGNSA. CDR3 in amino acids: CASSLSSQPVDYGYTF. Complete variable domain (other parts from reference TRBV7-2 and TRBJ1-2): GAGVSQSPSNKVTEKGKDVELRCDPISGHTALYWYRQSLGQGLEFLIYFQGNSAPDKSGLPSDRFSAERTGGSVSTLTIQRTQQEDSAVYLCASSLSSQPVDYGYTFGSGTRLTVV.

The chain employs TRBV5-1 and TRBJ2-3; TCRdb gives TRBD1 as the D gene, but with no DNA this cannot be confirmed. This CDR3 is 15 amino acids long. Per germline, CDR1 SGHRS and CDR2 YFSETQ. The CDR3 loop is CASSPKTGGTDTQYF.

The chain's CDR3 is CSVESGTGVSEAFF. V is TRBV29-1 and J is TRBJ1-1; without DNA, the TCRdb call of TRBD1 cannot be checked. CDR1 and CDR2 (germline): SQVTM, ANQGSEA. CDR3 size: 14 residues.

CDR3 protein: CSVVYKGTNEQFF. V and J are TRBV29-1 and TRBJ2-1; TCRdb calls TRBD1, which cannot be checked without DNA. CDR1 is SQVTM and CDR2 is ANQGSEA in the germline V gene. The CDR3 is 13 amino acids.

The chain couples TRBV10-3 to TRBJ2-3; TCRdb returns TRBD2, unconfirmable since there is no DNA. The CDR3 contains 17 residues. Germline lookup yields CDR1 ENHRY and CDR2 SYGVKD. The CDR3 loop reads CANSKQSGGTSTDTQYF.

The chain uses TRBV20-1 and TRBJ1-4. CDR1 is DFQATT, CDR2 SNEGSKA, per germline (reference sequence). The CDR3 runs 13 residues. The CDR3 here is CSARPGRKGKLFF.

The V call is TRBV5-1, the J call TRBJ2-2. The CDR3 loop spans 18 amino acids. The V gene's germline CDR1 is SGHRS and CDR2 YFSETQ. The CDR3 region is CASSSAPRWGANTGELFF.

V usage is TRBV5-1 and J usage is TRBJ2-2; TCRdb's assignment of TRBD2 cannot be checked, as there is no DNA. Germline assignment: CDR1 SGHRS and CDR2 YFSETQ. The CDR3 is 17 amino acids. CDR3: CASSAGGLAGGRKELFF. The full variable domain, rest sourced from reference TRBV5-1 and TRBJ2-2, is KAGVTQTPRYLIKTRGQQVTLSCSPISGHRSVSWYQQTPGQGLQFLFEYFSETQRNKGNFPGRFSGRQFSNSRSEMNVSTLELGDSALYLCASSAGGLAGGRKELFFGEGSRLTVL.

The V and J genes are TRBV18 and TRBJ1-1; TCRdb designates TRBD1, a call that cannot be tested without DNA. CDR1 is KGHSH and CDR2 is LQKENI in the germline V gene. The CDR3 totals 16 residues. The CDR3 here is CASSPPSTGWYTEAFF.

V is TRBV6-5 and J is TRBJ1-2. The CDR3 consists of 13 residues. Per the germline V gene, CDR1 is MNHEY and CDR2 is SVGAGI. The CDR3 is CASSSAGGYGYTF.

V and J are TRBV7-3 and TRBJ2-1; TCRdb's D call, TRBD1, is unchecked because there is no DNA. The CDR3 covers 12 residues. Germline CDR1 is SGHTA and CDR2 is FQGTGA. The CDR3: CASSSTVGEQFF.

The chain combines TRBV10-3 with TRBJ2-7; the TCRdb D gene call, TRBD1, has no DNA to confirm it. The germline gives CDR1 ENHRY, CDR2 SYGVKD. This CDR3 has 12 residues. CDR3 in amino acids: CAMSGTDYEQYF.

CDR3 region: CASSVGQAGEKLFF. The chain combines TRBV9 with TRBJ1-4. CDR3 size: 14 residues. The germline CDR1 and CDR2 sequences are SGDLS and YYNGEE.

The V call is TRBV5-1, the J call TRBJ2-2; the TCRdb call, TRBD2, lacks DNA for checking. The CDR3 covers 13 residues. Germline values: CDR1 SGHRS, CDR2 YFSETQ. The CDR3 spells CACQREFVGELFF.

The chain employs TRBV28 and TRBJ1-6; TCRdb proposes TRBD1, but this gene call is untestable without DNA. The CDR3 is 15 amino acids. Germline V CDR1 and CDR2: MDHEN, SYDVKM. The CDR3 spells CASSSVTPTNSPLHF.